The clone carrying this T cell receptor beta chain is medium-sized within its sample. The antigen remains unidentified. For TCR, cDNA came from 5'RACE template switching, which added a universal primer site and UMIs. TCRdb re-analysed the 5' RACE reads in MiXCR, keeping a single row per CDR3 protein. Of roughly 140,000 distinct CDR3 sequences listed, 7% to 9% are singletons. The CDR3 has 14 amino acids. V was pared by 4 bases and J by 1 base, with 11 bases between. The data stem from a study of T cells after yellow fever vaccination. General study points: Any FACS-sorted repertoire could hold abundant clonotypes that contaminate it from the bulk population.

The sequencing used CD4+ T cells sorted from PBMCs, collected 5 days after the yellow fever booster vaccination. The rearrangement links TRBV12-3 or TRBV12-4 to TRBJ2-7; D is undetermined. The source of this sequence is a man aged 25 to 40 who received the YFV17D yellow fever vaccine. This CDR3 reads CASSSDGGSYEQYF. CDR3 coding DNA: TGTGCCAGCAGTTCTGACGGTGGGTCCTACGAGCAGTACTTC.